Shown below are 32 T cell receptor beta chains from a single sample sequenced in a study of T-cell memory formation after mild COVID-19 (dated by TCRdb to the early 2020s). Receptor libraries were prepared by 5' RACE. Sequencer: Illumina NovaSeq 6000. TCRdb reran the public reads through fastp at Q25 and MiXCR, keeping productive beta chains. Under each unique CDR3 protein, matching rows form one entry showing the most common genes and DNA. For this sample there are 90,000 to 130,000 distinct CDR3 sequences; over 15% appear just once. The ten biggest clones cover 5% to 7% of the sample. Sequencing was performed on PBMCs or a T cell subset sorted from them (not recorded which). These receptors came from a man between 18 and 35 years old who had mild COVID-19 (a few samples of this study predate the infection). The sample titles of this study are shuffled in the database, so cell type and time point are left out; the donor was told from shared clones.

The chain employs TRBV6-6 and TRBJ2-3, with D uncertain. V was trimmed by 6 bases and J by 0 bases, leaving 13 bases between them. CDR3 length: 15 residues. The germline V gene has CDR1 MNHNY and CDR2 SVGAGI (reference sequence). The CDR3 DNA follows: TGTGCCAGCAGCAATGAACCGACTAGCACAGATACGCAGTATTTT. Protein: CASSNEPTSTDTQYF.

This clonotype was counted a few times. The chain has TRBV5-1 and TRBJ1-1; 9 bases agree with TRBD1. The germline CDR1 and CDR2 sequences are SGHRS and YFSETQ. V lost 4 bases, J lost 1 base, and 5 bases stayed unmatched. CDR3 length equals 15 residues. CDR3 amino acids: CASSPQGAGNTEAFF. DNA of the CDR3: TGCGCCAGCAGCCCACAGGGGGCAGGGAACACTGAAGCTTTCTTT.

The chain has TRBV5-5 and TRBJ2-1; the D is unclear. The CDR3 has 16 residues. V was trimmed by 0 bases and J by 0 bases, leaving 10 bases between them. Germline-derived CDR1 and CDR2 are SGHKS and YYEKEE (reference sequence). CDR3 loop: CASSLEGRSSYNEQFF. DNA of the CDR3: TGTGCCAGCAGCTTGGAGGGCAGGAGCTCCTACAATGAGCAGTTCTTC. The full variable domain, with the rest looked up from reference TRBV5-5 and TRBJ2-1, is DAGVTQSPTHLIKTRGQQVTLRCSPISGHKSVSWYQQVLGQGPQFIFQYYEKEERGRGNFPDRFSARQFPNYSSELNVNALLLGDSALYLCASSLEGRSSYNEQFFGPGTRLTVL.

In this sample, this clonotype turned up a few times. This sequence joins TRBV2 and TRBJ1-6; D ambiguous. Germline V gene sequence: CDR1 SNHLY, CDR2 FYNNEI. The CDR3 has 15 residues. The germline V and J ends were trimmed by 4 bases and 9 bases, with 16 bases remaining between them. DNA of the CDR3: TGTGCCAGCAGTGCGTATGGGGTTCTCGGTTCACCCCTCCACTTT. Translated: CASSAYGVLGSPLHF.

This clonotype turned up a few times. The J gene is TRBJ2-5, the V gene TRBV20-1; 8 bases are shared with TRBD2. V lost 3 bases, J lost 5 bases, and 8 bases stayed unmatched. Germline CDR1 reads DFQATT; CDR2 reads SNEGSKA (reference sequence). The CDR3 is made up of 14 amino acids. CDR3 sequence reads: CSASELAVRETQYF. For the CDR3, the DNA is TGCAGTGCTAGTGAACTAGCGGTTAGGGAGACCCAGTACTTC.

This clonotype was detected only a few times. The genes are TRBV7-9 and TRBJ2-3; a weak D match, TRBD1 (5 bases). The CDR3 is 14 amino acids. Germline values: CDR1 SEHNR, CDR2 FQNEAQ (reference sequence). Trimming removed 3 bases from V and 3 bases from J, with 10 bases in between. In DNA form, the CDR3 reads TGTGCCAGCAGCTTTTCGACAGATACAGATACGCAGTATTTT. It yields the protein CASSFSTDTDTQYF.

V is TRBV9 and J is TRBJ2-3; 8 bases fit TRBD2. V lost 3 bases, J lost 4 bases, and 7 bases stayed unmatched. Germline-derived CDR1 and CDR2 are SGDLS and YYNGEE. This CDR3 is 15 amino acids long. The CDR3, as DNA: TGTGCCAGCAGCGACTTGGGACTAGGGGCAGATACGCAGTATTTT. It yields the protein CASSDLGLGADTQYF.

This clonotype was observed a few times. V usage is TRBV12-3 or TRBV12-4 and J usage is TRBJ2-7; D is possibly TRBD1 or TRBD2 (5 bases each). The CDR3 contains 14 residues. V dropped 1 base and J dropped 6 bases, with 13 bases sitting between them. The CDR3 loop is CASSLELEGLEQYF. Written as DNA, the CDR3 is TGTGCCAGCAGTTTAGAACTCGAGGGGCTCGAGCAGTACTTC.

This clonotype was counted only a few times. The V call is TRBV7-9, the J call TRBJ2-5; 9 nucleotides agree with TRBD2. Germline V lookup: CDR1 SEHNR, CDR2 FQNEAQ (reference sequence). V trimming: 6 bases; J trimming: 5 bases; junction bases outside the gene matches: 7. CDR3 size: 14 residues. The CDR3 spells CASSRGSGGETQYF. The CDR3 nucleotides read TGTGCCAGCAGTCGTGGTAGCGGGGGTGAGACCCAGTACTTC.

The chain joins TRBV7-3 to TRBJ2-3; TRBD2 matches 13 bases. Germline-derived CDR1 and CDR2 are SGHTA and FQGTGA. V lost 5 bases and J lost 4; bases outside the gene matches: 12. The CDR3 runs to 18 residues. CDR3 sequence reads: CASSLLPTSGGAADTQYF. Here the CDR3 DNA reads TGTGCCAGCAGCCTCCTCCCTACTAGCGGGGGGGCAGCAGATACGCAGTATTTT.

Many counts were recorded for this clonotype. The chain is built from TRBV4-3 and TRBJ2-4; TRBD1 matches at 8 bases. Unmatched junction bases numbered 4, after V lost 3 bases and J lost 6 bases. The CDR3 contains 14 residues. Germline values: CDR1 LGHNA, CDR2 YSLEER. DNA for the CDR3: TGCGCCAGCAGCCAGGACGGACAGGGAAACATTCAGTACTTC. Its translation: CASSQDGQGNIQYF.

The genes are TRBV7-2 and TRBJ2-3, with 10 bases lining up with TRBD2. The V gene end was trimmed by 5 bases and the J gene end by 5 bases; junction bases not matched to a gene: 1. The CDR3 contains 13 residues. Germline assignment: CDR1 SGHTA and CDR2 FQGNSA. The CDR3 loop is CASSRTSGDTQYF. The DNA of the CDR3 is TGTGCCAGCAGCAGGACTAGCGGAGATACGCAGTATTTT.

The chain recombines TRBV27 with TRBJ2-3; 7 positions match TRBD2. Germline-derived CDR1 and CDR2 are MNHEY and SMNVEV (reference sequence). CDR3 size: 17 residues. V was clipped by 7 bases and J by 0 bases; unmatched bases: 13. The CDR3 sequence: CASMNGGIGPSTDTQYF. The DNA of the CDR3 is TGTGCCAGCATGAACGGGGGGATCGGGCCTAGCACAGATACGCAGTATTTT.

The chain is built from TRBV12-3 or TRBV12-4 and TRBJ2-7; tentatively, D is TRBD2 (5 bases). Between the trimmed V and J ends, which lost 5 bases and 2 bases, there was a span of 16 bases. The CDR3 is made up of 15 amino acids. CDR3 sequence: CASSPFRSGTYEQYF. For the CDR3, the DNA is TGTGCCAGCAGTCCCTTTCGGTCGGGGACCTACGAGCAGTACTTC.

The V and J genes are TRBV18 and TRBJ2-5, with D perhaps assigned TRBD1 or TRBD2 (5 bases each). V lost 1 base and J lost 1, with 10 bases in between. The CDR3 covers 15 residues. Per the germline V gene, CDR1 is KGHSH and CDR2 is LQKENI. CDR3 region: CASSPRWGFQETQYF. The CDR3 DNA sequence: TGTGCCAGCTCACCACGATGGGGGTTCCAAGAGACCCAGTACTTC.

This clonotype was observed a handful of times. The chain employs TRBV5-1 and TRBJ2-2; D possibly matches TRBD1 or TRBD2 (5 bases each). Trimming stripped 4 bases from V and 1 base from J, with 14 bases between. This CDR3 has 16 amino acids. Germline-derived CDR1 and CDR2 are SGHRS and YFSETQ. DNA of the CDR3: TGCGCCAGCAGCGGGACCGACAGTTTGAACACCGGGGAGCTGTTTTTT. Protein: CASSGTDSLNTGELFF. Together with reference TRBV5-1 and TRBJ2-2, the CDR3 gives the full variable domain: KAGVTQTPRYLIKTRGQQVTLSCSPISGHRSVSWYQQTPGQGLQFLFEYFSETQRNKGNFPGRFSGRQFSNSRSEMNVSTLELGDSALYLCASSGTDSLNTGELFFGEGSRLTVL.

This clonotype was seen more than once but under ten times. The genes are TRBV7-2 and TRBJ1-1; a possible D gene is TRBD1 (6 bases). The CDR3 sequence is 13 residues long. Per germline, CDR1 SGHTA and CDR2 FQGNSA. Trimming took off 5 bases at V and 6 bases at J, with 13 bases between the two ends. CDR3 in amino acids: CASSSRQESEAFF. The DNA of the CDR3 is TGTGCCAGCAGCAGCAGACAGGAATCTGAAGCTTTCTTT.

This clonotype was seen only a few times. The chain uses TRBV10-1 and TRBJ2-2, with D uncertain. V was pared by 4 bases and J by 3 bases, with 6 bases between. CDR1 is WNHNN and CDR2 is SYGVQD in the germline V gene (reference sequence). This CDR3 is built from 13 residues. The CDR3 DNA follows: TGCGCCAGCAGTGTGGGGTACACCGGGGAGCTGTTTTTT. This codes for CASSVGYTGELFF.

Regarding this clonotype: The junction departs from germline at one end; a sequencing error may be responsible. The CDR3 region has the DNA TGTGCCAGCAGCGTATGGACAGCTACGCAGTATTTT. This encodes CASSVWTATQYF. The chain couples TRBV5-6 to TRBJ2-3; D is possibly TRBD1 (6 bases). Germline V CDR1 and CDR2: SGHDT, YYEEEE. CDR3 length: 12 amino acids.

Written as DNA, the CDR3 is TGCGCCAGCAGCTTGGGGACAGGGGGTAGTATTGAGCAGTTCTTC. This translates into CASSLGTGGSIEQFF. This sequence joins TRBV5-1 and TRBJ2-1; 10 bases match TRBD1. The CDR3 has 15 residues. Germline V lookup: CDR1 SGHRS, CDR2 YFSETQ. J gave up 9 bases and V 0 bases, and 6 bases lay outside the gene matches.

This clonotype has ten or more counts. The rearrangement links TRBV7-6 to TRBJ2-5, with a weak D call TRBD1 (5 bases). The ends were cut back, 2 bases at V and 4 bases at J, with 5 bases in the middle. The germline V gene has CDR1 SGHVS and CDR2 FNYEAQ. The CDR3 totals 12 residues. The DNA for the CDR3 is TGTGCCAGCAGCTTACAGGGAGAGACCCAGTACTTC. As protein: CASSLQGETQYF.

This clonotype was seen a few times. This rearrangement joins TRBV5-1 to TRBJ2-5, with 8 bases lining up with TRBD2. The junction had 13 bases not matched to a gene; V was cut back by 7 bases and J by 5 bases. The CDR3 runs 15 residues. Germline-derived CDR1 and CDR2 are SGHRS and YFSETQ. CDR3 in DNA: TGCGCCAGCCGCCCCGGTGTAGAGCGGGGGGAGACCCAGTACTTC. It encodes CASRPGVERGETQYF.

CDR3 coding DNA: TGTGCCAGCAGCCTCGAGAGAAATGAGCAGTTCTTC. The encoded protein is CASSLERNEQFF. This chain connects TRBV7-6 to TRBJ2-1, with D hard to call. V lost 5 bases to trimming and J lost 7 bases, with 9 bases between them. The CDR3 loop spans 12 amino acids. CDR1 and CDR2 from the germline V gene are SGHVS and FNYEAQ.

This clonotype was recorded a few times. V gene TRBV12-3 or TRBV12-4 combines with J gene TRBJ2-1; 8 bases line up with TRBD1. This CDR3 contains 14 residues. After removal of 5 bases from V and 7 bases from J, the junction contained 7 bases not matched to a gene. The CDR3 loop is CASSPQGAGNEQFF. CDR3 nucleotides: TGTGCCAGCAGTCCGCAGGGGGCAGGGAATGAGCAGTTCTTC.

This clonotype was counted a few times. CDR3 coding DNA: TGTGCCAGCAGCCACGCGGTAGCGGGAGCCCAAGAGACCCAGTACTTC. This codes for CASSHAVAGAQETQYF. This chain uses TRBV7-6 with TRBJ2-5, with 9 bases fitting TRBD2. Germline assignment: CDR1 SGHVS and CDR2 FNYEAQ. Trimming took 5 bases from V and 1 from J; bases not matched to a gene: 8. CDR3 length: 16 amino acids. Using reference TRBV7-6 and TRBJ2-5 for the parts outside the CDR3, the full variable domain is GAGVSQSPRYKVTKRGQDVALRCDPISGHVSLYWYRQALGQGPEFLTYFNYEAQQDKSGLPNDRFSAERPEGSISTLTIQRTEQRDSAMYRCASSHAVAGAQETQYFGPGTRLLVL.

The chain uses TRBV4-3 and TRBJ1-1; D remains unclear. The germline gives CDR1 LGHNA, CDR2 YSLEER. Deletions cut 0 bases from V and 2 bases from J, with 19 bases between. The CDR3 is 18 amino acids. The CDR3 spells CASSQDVGTGYGNTEAFF. Written as DNA, the CDR3 is TGCGCCAGCAGCCAAGATGTTGGTACCGGCTACGGAAACACTGAAGCTTTCTTT.

The chain uses TRBV12-3 or TRBV12-4 and TRBJ1-2, with D possibly TRBD1 on 6 matching bases. The CDR3 has 12 residues. The V end was cut by 7 bases, the J end by 7 bases, with 13 bases between. CDR3 DNA: TGTGCCAGCACGGGCAGGGGCTTTGGCTACACCTTC. Encoded protein: CASTGRGFGYTF.

The chain joins TRBV7-2 to TRBJ2-6; D unresolved. The V end was cut by 2 bases, the J end by 4 bases, with 9 bases between. Germline V gives CDR1 SGHTA, CDR2 FQGNSA. The CDR3 is 15 amino acids. DNA for the CDR3: TGTGCCAGCAGCTTAATAGGAACCGGGGCCAACGTCCTGACTTTC. The encoded protein is CASSLIGTGANVLTF. Drawing the rest from reference TRBV7-2 and TRBJ2-6, the complete variable domain is GAGVSQSPSNKVTEKGKDVELRCDPISGHTALYWYRQSLGQGLEFLIYFQGNSAPDKSGLPSDRFSAERTGGSVSTLTIQRTQQEDSAVYLCASSLIGTGANVLTFGAGSRLTVL.

A few counts support this clonotype. The V call is TRBV6-2 or TRBV6-3, the J call TRBJ1-2; no clear D. This CDR3 has 14 amino acids. Germline lookup yields CDR1 MNHEY and CDR2 SVGEGT. Trimming shortened V by 0 bases and J by 8 bases, and 13 bases separated the two germline ends. The CDR3 sequence: CASSYSKGSMGYTF. CDR3 sequence (DNA): TGTGCCAGCAGTTACTCGAAAGGCTCCATGGGCTACACCTTC.

The V and J genes are TRBV6-1 and TRBJ2-7; D might be TRBD1 (6 bases). CDR1 and CDR2 (germline): MNHNS, SASEGT. CDR3 size: 12 residues. The V and J ends lost 6 bases and 0 bases respectively, with 6 bases between them. CDR3 sequence reads: CASRDSSYEQYV. The CDR3 region has the DNA TGTGCCAGCAGGGACAGCTCCTACGAGCAGTACGTC.

The table lists this clonotype with a few counts. V gene TRBV29-1 combines with J gene TRBJ2-2; possibly TRBD2 for D (7 bases). The V and J ends lost 4 bases and 5 bases respectively, with 14 bases between them. The CDR3 is made up of 14 amino acids. Germline CDR1 and CDR2: SQVTM and ANQGSEA. The CDR3 is CSVGGRGGTGELFF. CDR3 DNA sequence: TGCAGCGTTGGGGGCAGGGGAGGGACCGGGGAGCTGTTTTTT.

The chain uses TRBV7-2 and TRBJ2-2; D might be TRBD1 or TRBD2, each matching 5 bases. V was clipped by 3 bases and J by 14 bases, with 10 bases between them. The CDR3 covers 11 residues. CDR1 and CDR2 (germline): SGHTA, FQGNSA. In DNA, the CDR3 is TGTGCCAGCAGCTTTAGAGGGGCCCTGTTTTTT. It yields the protein CASSFRGALFF.